Each of the 7 T cell receptor beta chains below was sequenced from the same sample in a study of cytomegalovirus exposure and HLA in healthy donors. The primer mix had 60 Vbeta and 13 Jbeta primers. Generated by immunoSEQ multiplex PCR, the TCRdb table keeps only in-frame clones and is missing some. The sample holds about 140,000 clones. The sample taken for sequencing was PBMCs. These receptors were taken from a woman younger than 30 in good health and CMV-seronegative.

Here the CDR3 reads CASSPDPRDEQFF. Here the CDR3 DNA reads TGTGCCAGCAGCCCTGACCCGAGGGATGAGCAGTTCTTC. The V and J genes are TRBV7-9 and TRBJ2-1; possible D gene TRBD2, 5 bases. Germline lookup yields CDR1 SEHNR and CDR2 FQNEAQ (reference sequence). The CDR3 is 13 residues long. Between the trimmed V and J ends, which lost 5 bases and 8 bases, there was a span of 13 bases.

The gene calls are TRBV27 and TRBJ1-1, with TRBD1 as a possible D gene (6 bases). This CDR3 comprises 15 residues. The ends were cut back, 1 base at V and 5 bases at J, with 14 bases in the middle. Germline V gives CDR1 MNHEY, CDR2 SMNVEV (reference sequence). The chain's CDR3 is CASSLWATGKTEAFF. The CDR3 DNA reads TGTGCCAGCAGTTTATGGGCAACAGGGAAAACTGAAGCTTTCTTT.

About this clone: The junction differs from germline at one of its ends, possibly a read error. The sample holds other DNA sequences that translate to the same CDR3. The genes are TRBV11-3 and TRBJ2-3; 7 nucleotides match TRBD2. Germline CDR1 SGHNT, CDR2 YENEEA. The CDR3 has 13 residues. The CDR3 nucleotides are TGCGCCAGCAGCTTTAGCGGGACAGATACGCAGTATTTT. Translated, it gives CASSFSGTDTQYF. Using reference TRBV11-3 and TRBJ2-3 for the parts outside the CDR3, the full variable domain is EAGVVQSPRYKIIEKKQPVAFWCNPISGHNTLYWYLQNLGQGPELLIRYENEEAVDDSQLPKDRFSAERLKGVDSTLKIQPAELGDSAVYLCASSFSGTDTQYFGPGTRLTVL.

The rearrangement uses TRBV19 and TRBJ2-3; TRBD2 matches at 9 bases. The CDR3 spans 17 residues. CDR1 and CDR2 (germline): LNHDA, SQIVND (reference sequence). V dropped 4 bases and J dropped 4; count of bases not matched to a gene: 12. The chain's CDR3 is CASSTLVGREGPDTQYF. CDR3 DNA sequence: TGTGCCAGTAGTACACTTGTAGGGCGGGAGGGCCCAGATACGCAGTATTTT.

The gene calls are TRBV5-1 and TRBJ2-1; possible D gene TRBD1, 6 bases. Trimming left V 4 bases short and J 10 bases short, with 15 bases between. Germline V gene sequence: CDR1 SGHRS, CDR2 YFSETQ. CDR3 length: 13 residues. The CDR3 here is CASSGNREGEQFF. The DNA for the CDR3 is TGCGCCAGCAGCGGAAACAGGGAAGGCGAGCAGTTCTTC. Based on the CDR3 plus reference TRBV5-1 and TRBJ2-1, the full variable domain is KAGVTQTPRYLIKTRGQQVTLSCSPISGHRSVSWYQQTPGQGLQFLFEYFSETQRNKGNFPGRFSGRQFSNSRSEMNVSTLELGDSALYLCASSGNREGEQFFGPGTRLTVL.

V gene TRBV4-2 combines with J gene TRBJ2-1; tentative D call: TRBD1 (5 bases). V dropped 0 bases and J dropped 10 bases, with 10 bases sitting between them. CDR1 and CDR2 (germline): LGHNA, YNFKEQ. The CDR3 sequence is 13 residues long. The CDR3 DNA reads TGTGCCAGCAGCCAAGATCAGGGCCGGGAGCAGTTCTTC. Translated: CASSQDQGREQFF.

This chain uses TRBV7-6 with TRBJ2-2, with D possibly matching TRBD1 (6 bases). Germline V gene data show CDR1 as SGHVS and CDR2 as FNYEAQ. V shed 5 bases and J shed 6 bases, with 25 bases lying between them. This CDR3 has 18 residues. The CDR3, as DNA: TGTGCCAGCAGCCTAACACGGGACACCCCGTTTGGACCCGGGGAGCTGTTTTTT. This sequence encodes CASSLTRDTPFGPGELFF.